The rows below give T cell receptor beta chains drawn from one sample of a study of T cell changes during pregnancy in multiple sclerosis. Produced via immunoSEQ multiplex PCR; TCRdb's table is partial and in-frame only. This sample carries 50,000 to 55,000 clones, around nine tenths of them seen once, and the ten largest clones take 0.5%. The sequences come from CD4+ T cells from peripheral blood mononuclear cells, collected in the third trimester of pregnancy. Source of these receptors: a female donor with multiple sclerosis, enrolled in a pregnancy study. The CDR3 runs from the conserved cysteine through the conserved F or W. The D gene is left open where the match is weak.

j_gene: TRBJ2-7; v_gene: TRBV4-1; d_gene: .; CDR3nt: TGCGCCAGCAGCCAAGTACCCCTAGCCGCCTACGAGCAGTACTTC; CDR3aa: CASSQVPLAAYEQYF
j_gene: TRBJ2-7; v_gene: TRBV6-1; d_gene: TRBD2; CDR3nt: TGTGCCAGCAGTGATACTAGCGGGGAGCGGGAGCAGTACTTC; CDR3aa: CASSDTSGEREQYF
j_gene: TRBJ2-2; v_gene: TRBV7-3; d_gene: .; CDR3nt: TGTGCCAGCAGCTTTGGGGGGGGCCTCCCCGGGGAGCTGTTTTTT; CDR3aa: CASSFGGGLPGELFF
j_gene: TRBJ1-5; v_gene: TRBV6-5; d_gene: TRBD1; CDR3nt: TGTGCCAGCAGGCGCGCAGGGGGCGAGAATCAGCCCCAGCATTTT; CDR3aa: CASRRAGGENQPQHF
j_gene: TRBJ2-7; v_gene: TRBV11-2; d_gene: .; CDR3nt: TGTGCCAGCAGCTTGACAGGGAGGATCTACGAGCAGTACTTC; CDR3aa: CASSLTGRIYEQYF
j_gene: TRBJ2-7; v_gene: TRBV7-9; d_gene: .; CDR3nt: TGTGCCAGCAGCTTAGAGGGCGCAGTGCGGGGAGAGCAGTACTTC; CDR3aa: CASSLEGAVRGEQYF
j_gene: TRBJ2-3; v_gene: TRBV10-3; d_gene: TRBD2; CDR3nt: TGTGCCATCAGTCCCGGGACTAGCGAAGATACGCAGTATTTT; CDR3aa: CAISPGTSEDTQYF
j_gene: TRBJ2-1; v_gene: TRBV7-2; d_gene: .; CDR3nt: TGTGCCAGCAGCTTAGGTGGGCATGAGCAGTTCTTC; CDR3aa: CASSLGGHEQFF
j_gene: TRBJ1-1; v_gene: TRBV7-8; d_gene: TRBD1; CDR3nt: TGTGCCAGCAGACCAACTGCCGCAGGGGGCGTCGTGAACACTGAAGCTTTCTTT; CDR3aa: CASRPTAAGGVVNTEAFF
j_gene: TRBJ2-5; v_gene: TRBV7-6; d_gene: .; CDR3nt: TGTGCCAGCAGCTTAGGACAGCCAGGAGAGACCCAGTACTTC; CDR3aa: CASSLGQPGETQYF
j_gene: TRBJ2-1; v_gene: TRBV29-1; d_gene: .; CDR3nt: TGCAGCGTTGAAGAGCGGGGAGAGCAGTTCTTC; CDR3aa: CSVEERGEQFF
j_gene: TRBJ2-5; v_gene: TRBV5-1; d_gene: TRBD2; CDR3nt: TGCGCCAGCAGCTCCTACCCGTATAGCGGGGTAAGGCAAGAGACCCAGTACTTC; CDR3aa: CASSSYPYSGVRQETQYF